This entry lists 14 T cell receptor beta chains sequenced from one sample in a study of cytotoxic CD8 clonotypes in ibrutinib-treated CLL. The table came from immunoSEQ multiplex PCR; TCRdb's copy has only in-frame clones and leaves some out. The data contain roughly 250,000 clones, under 75% of them seen just once; the ten biggest clones take up roughly 14%. This material consisted of PBMCs, taken after 24 months of ibrutinib treatment. Source of these receptors: a human donor with chronic lymphocytic leukemia.

CDR3 in amino acids: CASSLVLAGPYEQYF. The CDR3 DNA sequence: TGTGCCAGCAGCTTAGTCCTAGCGGGGCCCTACGAGCAGTACTTC. The rearrangement links TRBV7-2 to TRBJ2-7, with 9 nucleotides matching TRBD2. The germline gives CDR1 SGHTA, CDR2 FQGNSA. This CDR3 has 15 residues. The trim removed 1 base at V and 2 bases at J, leaving 3 bases unmatched.

V is TRBV9 and J is TRBJ2-2; 8 positions match TRBD2. The CDR3 consists of 15 residues. Per the germline V gene, CDR1 is SGDLS and CDR2 is YYNGEE. V dropped 0 bases and J dropped 3; count of bases not matched to a gene: 1. CDR3 in DNA: TGTGCCAGCAGCGTAGCGGGAGGGGACACCGGGGAGCTGTTTTTT. It specifies CASSVAGGDTGELFF.

V is TRBV6-6 and J is TRBJ2-1, with 12 bases aligning to TRBD2. Unmatched junction bases numbered 7, after V lost 6 bases and J lost 7 bases. The CDR3 is 15 residues long. Germline V gene data show CDR1 as MNHNY and CDR2 as SVGAGI (reference sequence). For the CDR3, the DNA is TGTGCCAGCAGACGACTAGCGGGGGCTCATAATGAGCAGTTCTTC. This gives the protein CASRRLAGAHNEQFF.

V gene TRBV27 combines with J gene TRBJ1-1; perhaps TRBD1 as D (5 bases). In germline, CDR1 is MNHEY, CDR2 SMNVEV (reference sequence). The CDR3 covers 13 residues. The V and J ends lost 3 bases and 5 bases respectively, with 10 bases between them. The CDR3 DNA sequence: TGTGCCAGCAGTTTTCGGGGGAGAACTGAAGCTTTCTTT. Its protein product is CASSFRGRTEAFF.

This clone was picked up a small number of times. This chain connects TRBV11-2 to TRBJ2-1, with D uncertain. V lost 0 bases and J 6 bases, leaving 3 bases between the germline ends. From germline, CDR1 is SGHAT and CDR2 FQNNGV. CDR3 length: 12 amino acids. CDR3 sequence reads: CASSLEGNEQFF. DNA for the CDR3: TGTGCCAGCAGCTTAGAGGGCAATGAGCAGTTCTTC.

The chain combines TRBV5-1 with TRBJ2-3, with 9 bases matching TRBD1. The V segment lost 0 bases and the J segment 2 bases; nucleotides outside the gene matches: 4. The CDR3 sequence is 16 residues long. Germline V lookup: CDR1 SGHRS, CDR2 YFSETQ. Written as DNA, the CDR3 is TGCGCCAGCAGCTTGGCCAGGGACAGGGTCACAGATACGCAGTATTTT. Translated: CASSLARDRVTDTQYF.

In its sample, this clone was seen once. The chain joins TRBV7-9 to TRBJ2-3, with D perhaps TRBD2 (6 bases). The CDR3 runs 14 residues. Between the trimmed V and J ends, which lost 5 bases and 0 bases, there was a span of 9 bases. Per the germline V gene, CDR1 is SEHNR and CDR2 is FQNEAQ (reference sequence). In DNA form, the CDR3 reads TGTGCCAGCAGCCGTAGCGGTAGCACAGATACGCAGTATTTT. Protein product: CASSRSGSTDTQYF.

V usage is TRBV6-5 and J usage is TRBJ2-7, with TRBD1 matching 7 bases. The ends lost 0 bases at V and 7 bases at J; junction bases unmatched: 6. CDR3 length: 14 amino acids. Germline V CDR1 and CDR2: MNHEY, SVGAGI. The CDR3 here is CASSYSDRSPEQYF. The CDR3, as DNA: TGTGCCAGCAGTTACTCGGACAGGTCCCCGGAGCAGTACTTC.

The chain uses TRBV4-2 and TRBJ2-7; a possible D gene is TRBD2 (5 bases). CDR3 length: 13 amino acids. Germline V gene data show CDR1 as LGHNA and CDR2 as YNFKEQ. Trimming pared 3 bases from V and 7 bases from J, leaving 13 bases between. CDR3 region: CASSQESTGEQYF. The CDR3 DNA reads TGTGCCAGCAGCCAGGAATCTACGGGGGAGCAGTACTTC.

The chain carries TRBV13 and TRBJ2-7, with 8 bases fitting TRBD2. The CDR3 loop spans 13 amino acids. The germline V gene encodes CDR1 PRHDT and CDR2 FYEKMQ (reference sequence). V shed 7 bases, J shed 7 bases, and the junction held 9 bases outside the gene matches. The CDR3 nucleotides read TGTGCCAGCACATCCGGACTAGCTTGGGAGCAGTACTTC. Residues: CASTSGLAWEQYF.

J is TRBJ1-1 and V is TRBV30, with D perhaps matching TRBD1 (5 bases). The length of the CDR3 is 14 residues. The germline CDR1 and CDR2 sequences are GTSNPN and SVGIG (reference sequence). Trimming removed 0 bases from V and 4 bases from J, with 12 bases in between. The CDR3 nucleotides are TGTGCCTGGAGTGTTCTAGAGCAGGGCACTGAAGCTTTCTTT. This encodes CAWSVLEQGTEAFF.

The chain joins TRBV9 to TRBJ2-7; TRBD1 matches at 7 bases. The CDR3 spans 15 residues. CDR1 and CDR2 (germline): SGDLS, YYNGEE. J was trimmed by 3 bases and V by 2 bases; bases with no gene match: 8. CDR3 region: CASSVGQVDLYEQYF. CDR3 DNA: TGTGCCAGCAGCGTCGGACAGGTTGATCTCTACGAGCAGTACTTC.

Only a few counts were recorded for this clone. The chain recombines TRBV7-9 with TRBJ2-5; 8 nucleotides agree with TRBD1. The germline V gene encodes CDR1 SEHNR and CDR2 FQNEAQ (reference sequence). Losses at the gene ends were 5 bases for V and 3 bases for J; bases not matched to a gene: 8. CDR3 length: 15 amino acids. For the CDR3, the DNA is TGTGCCAGCAGCCGACGGACAGGGTCAGAAGAGACCCAGTACTTC. Translated: CASSRRTGSEETQYF.

The chain has TRBV5-6 and TRBJ2-5, with TRBD1 matching 7 bases. The CDR3 consists of 16 residues. Germline-derived CDR1 and CDR2 are SGHDT and YYEEEE. The V and J ends lost 4 bases and 5 bases, in that order; junction bases with no gene match: 14. CDR3 bases: TGTGCCAGCAGCCCTTCCAGACAGGGACATGTGGAGACCCAGTACTTC. As protein: CASSPSRQGHVETQYF.